Many counts were recorded for the clone carrying this TCR beta chain. Its antigen is as yet unknown. The data were taken from a study of identical twins. The germline V and J ends were trimmed by 6 bases and 0 bases, with 9 bases remaining between them. Germline V gives CDR1 SQVTM, CDR2 ANQGSEA. The CDR3 length is 14 residues. Study findings and constraints: Abundant cord blood beta clonotypes carried fewer insertions; memory repertoires showed none.

TCRdb re-analysed the 5' RACE reads in MiXCR, keeping a single row per CDR3 protein. The sample lists under 300,000 distinct CDR3 sequences, 6.5% seen once, with more than 12% in the top ten. This same sample was also taken into another study, of T cells expressing NK-cell markers. That study reports: In several experiments, an anti-gamma-delta TCR antibody restricted sorting to alpha-beta TCR T cells. The CD3+CD56-NKG2C+ fraction of several donors was also led by these clonotypes. Clarity on HCMV specificity was lacking for the expanded NKG2C+ T cell clones.

Sequencing was done on a sample of CD8+ T cells sorted from blood. The chain is built from TRBV29-1 and TRBJ2-6, with a weak D call TRBD1 (5 bases). This TCR derives from a woman aged 18-35 years in good health. CDR3 sequence: CSVYQGSGANVLTF. In DNA form, the CDR3 reads TGCAGCGTCTATCAGGGCTCTGGGGCCAACGTCCTGACTTTC.